This entry lists 20 T cell receptor beta chains sequenced from one sample in a study of blood T cell repertoires in COVID-19. Using immunoSEQ multiplex PCR, the repertoire was profiled, and TCRdb retains in-frame clones only, with some absent. The top ten hold 6% of the sample, which has 100,000 to 150,000 clones, around 74% seen once. The sample was peripheral blood. These receptors were taken from an elderly man with COVID-19, enrolled during active disease.

This chain links TRBV7-9 with TRBJ2-7; the match to TRBD2 covers 8 bases. V lost 4 bases and J lost 2; bases outside the gene matches: 7. This CDR3 has 15 residues. Germline values: CDR1 SEHNR, CDR2 FQNEAQ (reference sequence). The CDR3 reads CASSSGGRSAYEQYF. The CDR3 bases are TGTGCCAGCAGCTCGGGGGGGCGAAGTGCCTACGAGCAGTACTTC. Supplemented by reference TRBV7-9 and TRBJ2-7, the full variable domain reads DTGVSQNPRHKITKRGQNVTFRCDPISEHNRLYWYRQTLGQGPEFLTYFQNEAQLEKSRLLSDRFSAERPKGSFSTLEIQRTEQGDSAMYLCASSSGGRSAYEQYFGPGTRLTVT.

This rearrangement joins TRBV9 to TRBJ2-1; 11 nucleotides agree with TRBD2. Germline loops: CDR1 SGDLS, CDR2 YYNGEE. Losses at the gene ends were 0 bases for V and 8 bases for J; bases not matched to a gene: 7. The CDR3 runs 16 residues. CDR3 nucleotides: TGTGCCAGCAGCGTAGGTAGCGGGAGGGTAGGGGATGAGCAGTTCTTC. It yields the protein CASSVGSGRVGDEQFF.

The J gene is TRBJ1-1, the V gene TRBV6-5; D remains ambiguous. This CDR3 is 14 amino acids long. Per germline, CDR1 MNHEY and CDR2 SVGAGI. Between the trimmed V and J ends, which lost 0 bases and 4 bases, there was a span of 9 bases. In nucleotides, the CDR3 is TGTGCCAGCAGTTACTCTTCGGCGGGCACTGAAGCTTTCTTT. Encoded protein: CASSYSSAGTEAFF.

CDR3 in amino acids: CASSLWAGNNQPQHF. The CDR3 DNA is TGTGCCAGCAGCTTATGGGCAGGGAACAATCAGCCCCAGCATTTT. This rearrangement joins TRBV7-2 to TRBJ1-5; possible D gene TRBD1, 5 bases. With 2 bases removed from V and 3 bases from J, the gap between germline ends came to 11 bases. Germline lookup yields CDR1 SGHTA and CDR2 FQGNSA. This CDR3 is built from 15 residues.

V gene TRBV7-2 combines with J gene TRBJ1-2; TRBD1 might be the D (5 bases). This CDR3 is 15 amino acids long. Per germline, CDR1 SGHTA and CDR2 FQGNSA. Trimming took 4 bases from V and 2 from J, leaving 14 bases between them. The CDR3, as DNA: TGTGCCAGCAGCTCCCGAACGAAGGGGAACTATGGCTACACCTTC. Translation: CASSSRTKGNYGYTF.

The V gene is TRBV28, the J gene TRBJ1-1, with TRBD1 matching over 8 bases. CDR3 length: 14 amino acids. CDR1 and CDR2 (germline): MDHEN, SYDVKM. V lost 1 base to trimming and J lost 4 bases; unmatched junction nucleotides: 2. CDR3: CASSLSDRGTEAFF. The CDR3 nucleotides are TGTGCCAGCAGTTTATCTGACAGGGGCACTGAAGCTTTCTTT.

The chain carries TRBV7-8 and TRBJ1-2; D unclear. Germline lookup yields CDR1 SGHVS and CDR2 FQNEAQ. The CDR3 consists of 18 residues. V was pared by 1 base and J by 1 base, with 19 bases between. The CDR3 sequence is CASSLEYYRSSLNYGYTF. The DNA for the CDR3 is TGTGCCAGCAGCTTAGAATATTATCGGTCATCACTTAACTATGGCTACACCTTC.

The rearrangement uses TRBV3-1 (or the pseudogene TRBV3-2) and TRBJ1-2; D perhaps matches TRBD1 (6 bases). V lost 3 bases and J lost 4, with 15 bases in between. There are 15 residues in the CDR3. Germline V gene lookup returns CDR1 LGHDT and CDR2 YNNKEL (reference sequence). As DNA, the CDR3 is TGTGCCAGCAGCCACCGTGACAGGCCTGGCTATGGCTACACCTTC. It codes for CASSHRDRPGYGYTF.

CDR3 DNA sequence: TGCGCCAGCAGCTTGGAATCCGACAGGAGGAGCTACACCTTC. Protein sequence: CASSLESDRRSYTF. J is TRBJ1-2 and V is TRBV5-1, with a tentative D call TRBD1 (6 bases). Deletions cut 0 bases from V and 9 bases from J, with 15 bases between. The germline CDR1 and CDR2 sequences are SGHRS and YFSETQ. The CDR3 covers 14 residues.

The V gene is TRBV5-6, the J gene TRBJ2-7; TRBD1 matches 9 bases. Germline V gene data show CDR1 as SGHDT and CDR2 as YYEEEE. The V gene end was trimmed by 0 bases and the J gene end by 2 bases; junction bases not matched to a gene: 3. This CDR3 spans 15 amino acids. DNA for the CDR3: TGTGCCAGCAGCTTGGGGGACAGGGAGACCTACGAGCAGTACTTC. Its translation: CASSLGDRETYEQYF.

The chain couples TRBV5-4 to TRBJ1-1; possible D gene TRBD1, 5 bases. The CDR3 covers 15 residues. Per the germline V gene, CDR1 is SGHNT and CDR2 is YYREEE (reference sequence). The V gene lost 1 base and the J gene lost 0 bases, with 10 bases spanning the gap. The CDR3 region has the DNA TGTGCCAGCAGCTTGATCGACAGAATGAACACTGAAGCTTTCTTT. Its translation is CASSLIDRMNTEAFF.

This rearrangement joins TRBV12-3 or TRBV12-4 to TRBJ2-7; TRBD1 might be the D (5 bases). CDR3 length equals 11 residues. Trimming removed 8 bases at V and 2 bases at J, with 7 bases between. For the CDR3, the DNA is TGTGCCAGCTCGACAGCCTACGAGCAGTACTTC. This encodes CASSTAYEQYF.

V usage is TRBV5-1 and J usage is TRBJ2-3; 8 bases align to TRBD1. Per the germline V gene, CDR1 is SGHRS and CDR2 is YFSETQ. This CDR3 region has 17 residues. V lost 5 bases, J lost 7 bases, and 18 bases stayed unmatched. CDR3 sequence reads: CASSFTSTGASPNTQYF. The CDR3 DNA follows: TGCGCCAGCAGTTTCACATCGACAGGGGCCAGCCCAAATACGCAGTATTTT.

The chain is built from TRBV4-2 and TRBJ1-5; D remains ambiguous. The CDR3 runs to 14 residues. Germline CDR1 is LGHNA and CDR2 is YNFKEQ. V was shortened by 0 bases and J by 7 bases, with 10 bases between the two germline ends. The CDR3 protein is CASSQDTEYQPQHF. Here the CDR3 DNA reads TGTGCCAGCAGCCAAGATACAGAATACCAGCCCCAGCATTTT.

The J gene is TRBJ1-1, the V gene TRBV3-1 (or the pseudogene TRBV3-2); the D gene is possibly TRBD1 (6 bases). CDR3 length: 13 residues. V lost 2 bases, J lost 11 bases, and 15 bases lay in between. Germline lookup yields CDR1 LGHDT and CDR2 YNNKEL (reference sequence). The DNA for the CDR3 is TGTGCCAGCAGCCAACGACAGGCTTCGTGGGCTTTCTTT. Its protein product is CASSQRQASWAFF.

The rearrangement links TRBV6-2 or TRBV6-3 to TRBJ2-7, with 7 nucleotides matching TRBD2. Germline V gene sequence: CDR1 MNHEY, CDR2 SVGEGT. The CDR3 contains 13 residues. V was clipped by 5 bases and J by 2 bases; unmatched bases: 3. CDR3 residues: CASSRLAPYEQYF. CDR3 nucleotide sequence: TGTGCCAGCAGTAGACTAGCCCCCTACGAGCAGTACTTC.

This chain links TRBV7-3 with TRBJ1-6; D may be TRBD1 (5 bases). CDR1 is SGHTA and CDR2 is FQGTGA in the germline V gene. Trimming took 3 bases from V and 7 from J, leaving 19 bases between them. The CDR3 has 17 residues. CDR3 DNA: TGTGCCAGCAGCTTGGGGCCCCCGGACGGACCGAATTCACCCCTCCACTTT. Translation gives CASSLGPPDGPNSPLHF.

The V gene is TRBV7-2, the J gene TRBJ2-2; possible D gene TRBD2, 6 bases. This CDR3 is 15 amino acids long. Trimming pared 10 bases from V and 6 bases from J, leaving 21 bases between. Germline CDR1 SGHTA, CDR2 FQGNSA. In DNA, the CDR3 is TGTGCCATCGAATTGGGGGGAGTAGGGGCCGGGGAGCTGTTTTTT. Its translation: CAIELGGVGAGELFF.

This clone showed up just a few times. J is TRBJ2-7 and V is TRBV29-1, with D unclear. The germline V gene encodes CDR1 SQVTM and CDR2 ANQGSEA. The CDR3 has 13 residues. The V and J ends lost 5 bases and 4 bases respectively, with 15 bases between them. The DNA for the CDR3 is TGCAGCGTTCGCGTCGATGCAATGTACGAGCAGTACTTC. It encodes CSVRVDAMYEQYF.

This clone was seen only a few times. This chain joins TRBV5-1 and TRBJ1-2; the match to TRBD1 covers 9 bases. Germline V gives CDR1 SGHRS, CDR2 YFSETQ. V lost 4 bases, J lost 6 bases, and 10 bases stayed unmatched. The CDR3 has 15 amino acids. CDR3 amino acids: CASSQPGQGTNGYTF. The CDR3 DNA follows: TGCGCCAGCAGCCAGCCGGGACAGGGTACAAATGGCTACACCTTC.